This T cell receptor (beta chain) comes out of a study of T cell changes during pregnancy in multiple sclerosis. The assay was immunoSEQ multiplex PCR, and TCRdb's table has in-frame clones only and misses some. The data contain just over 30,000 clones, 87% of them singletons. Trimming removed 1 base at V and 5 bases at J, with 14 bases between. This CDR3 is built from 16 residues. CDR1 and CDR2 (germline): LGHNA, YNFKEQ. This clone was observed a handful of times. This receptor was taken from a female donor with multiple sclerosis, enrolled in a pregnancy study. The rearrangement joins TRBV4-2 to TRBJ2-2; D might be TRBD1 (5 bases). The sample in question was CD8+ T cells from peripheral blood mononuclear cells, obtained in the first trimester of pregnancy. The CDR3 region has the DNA TGTGCCAGCAGCCAAGTCAGGGAACTTGGTACCGGGGAGCTGTTTTTT. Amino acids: CASSQVRELGTGELFF.